The present TCR beta chain was sequenced within a study of Ad26.COV2.S vaccination and SARS-CoV-2 variants. Study information: The COV1001 Ad26.COV2.S trial arm included the donor. Each vaccinee took Ad26.COV2.S intramuscularly, once or twice 56 days apart.

Produced via immunoSEQ multiplex PCR; TCRdb's table is partial and in-frame only. The sample contains about 410,000 clones, 92% of which appear only once. Sample treatment: about 20 received Ad26.COV2.S at low or high dose, single or two shots; about 5 received placebo; per-sample allocation not given. Material that was analyzed had been drawn on day 63 after the first vaccine or placebo injection. The CDR3 contains 15 residues. Germline loops: CDR1 MNHEY, CDR2 SVGAGI. Trimming took 7 bases from V and 7 from J, leaving 22 bases between them. This sequence joins TRBV6-5 and TRBJ1-2, with D perhaps TRBD1 (6 bases). The receptor comes from a person between 18 and 65 years old who received the Ad26.COV2.S COVID-19 vaccine or a placebo. This sample comprised peripheral blood, obtained in a trial of Ad26.COV2.S vaccine versus placebo. Here the CDR3 DNA reads TGTGCCAGCACCTGGGGGGGCGCAGATTCCGGTGGCTACACCTTC. Translating gives CASTWGGADSGGYTF.